Each of the 15 T cell receptor beta chains below was sequenced from the same sample in a study of neurological immune-mediated disorders. A single record per CDR3 protein comes from TCRdb applying MiXCR to the 5' RACE reads. Here the sample spans around 69,000 distinct CDR3 sequences, 3% to 3.5% being singletons. Material: PBMCs. These receptor sequences come from a middle-aged man with multiple sclerosis.

This clonotype was recorded many times. The rearrangement uses TRBV20-1 and TRBJ1-1, with D perhaps matching TRBD1 (5 bases). In germline, CDR1 is DFQATT, CDR2 SNEGSKA (reference sequence). V lost 1 base and J lost 4, with 16 bases in between. The CDR3 totals 15 residues. The CDR3 nucleotides are TGCAGTGCTAGAGCCTGGGAGGGGCGGGGCACTGAAGCTTTCTTT. It is translated as CSARAWEGRGTEAFF.

About this clonotype itself: This could be a read error, since a much larger clone is one nucleotide away. V usage is TRBV2 and J usage is TRBJ2-5, with unresolved D. Germline V gene sequence: CDR1 SNHLY, CDR2 FYNNEI. This CDR3 region has 14 residues. CDR3 coding DNA: TGTGCCATCAGTGAGGTGACCGCCGAGGAGACCCAGTACTTC. Translating it yields CAISEVTAEETQYF.

This clonotype occurred many times. The genes are TRBV7-9 and TRBJ2-2; tentative D call: TRBD1 (6 bases). CDR1 is SEHNR, CDR2 FQNEAQ, per germline (reference sequence). This CDR3 is 16 amino acids long. V shed 4 bases and J shed 4 bases, with 16 bases lying between them. CDR3 coding DNA: TGTGCCAGCAGCTCGTTAATAGGACAGACCACCGGGGAGCTGTTTTTT. This translates into CASSSLIGQTTGELFF. Based on the CDR3 plus reference TRBV7-9 and TRBJ2-2, the full variable domain is DTGVSQNPRHKITKRGQNVTFRCDPISEHNRLYWYRQTLGQGPEFLTYFQNEAQLEKSRLLSDRFSAERPKGSFSTLEIQRTEQGDSAMYLCASSSLIGQTTGELFFGEGSRLTVL.

This clonotype occurred many times. This chain connects TRBV6-5 to TRBJ1-6; no clear D. CDR1 is MNHEY, CDR2 SVGAGI, per germline. V dropped 2 bases and J dropped 11 bases, with 13 bases sitting between them. The CDR3 runs to 14 residues. The CDR3 DNA sequence: TGTGCCAGCAGTTACAGTCGTTGGAGGGCACCCCTCCACTTT. This translates into CASSYSRWRAPLHF.

Comments on this clonotype: At one of its ends the junction is not consistent with the germline gene, which may arise from a read error. J is TRBJ1-5 and V is TRBV9; D possibly corresponds to TRBD1 (5 bases). The CDR3 length is 15 residues. Germline V CDR1 and CDR2: SGDLS, YYNGEE. CDR3 in amino acids: CASSPGGGALQHQHF. CDR3 nucleotides: TGTGCCAGCAGCCCGGGGGGGGGTGCCCTTCAGCACCAGCATTTT.

The chain has TRBV29-1 and TRBJ1-2, with D perhaps matching TRBD1 (6 bases). There are 12 residues in the CDR3. Germline-derived CDR1 and CDR2 are SQVTM and ANQGSEA. V dropped 5 bases and J dropped 9 bases, with 16 bases sitting between them. The CDR3 loop is CSVLLRGDRYTF. The CDR3 DNA sequence: TGCAGCGTTTTGCTTAGGGGGGATCGCTACACCTTC.

This clonotype showed up many times. The rearrangement uses TRBV5-1 and TRBJ1-4, with no clear D. Trimming took off 4 bases at V and 5 bases at J, with 9 bases between the two ends. The CDR3 has 13 amino acids. Germline V gene lookup returns CDR1 SGHRS and CDR2 YFSETQ. The CDR3: CASSPGPNEKLFF. Written as DNA, the CDR3 is TGCGCCAGCAGCCCGGGTCCCAATGAAAAACTGTTTTTT.

This clonotype was seen repeatedly, ten times or more. This chain links TRBV7-2 with TRBJ1-2, with TRBD1 matching 8 bases. In germline, CDR1 is SGHTA, CDR2 FQGNSA. V dropped 5 bases and J dropped 10; count of bases not matched to a gene: 24. The CDR3 covers 18 residues. The CDR3 spells CASSPKGLGQGAYLDYTF. DNA for the CDR3: TGTGCCAGCAGCCCGAAGGGCTTGGGGCAGGGGGCTTATTTGGACTACACCTTC.

This chain joins TRBV6-6 and TRBJ2-1, with D possibly being TRBD2 (6 bases). This CDR3 is built from 13 residues. The germline gives CDR1 MNHNY, CDR2 SVGAGI (reference sequence). V was shortened by 8 bases and J by 0 bases, with 8 bases between the two germline ends. CDR3 coding DNA: TGTGCCAGCGGGACTGACTCCTACAATGAGCAGTTCTTC. Protein product: CASGTDSYNEQFF.

This clonotype was counted between two and nine times. V and J are TRBV5-1 and TRBJ2-2; tentatively, D is TRBD2 (5 bases). The ends were cut back, 2 bases at V and 4 bases at J, with 12 bases in the middle. The CDR3 sequence is 15 residues long. Germline CDR1 is SGHRS and CDR2 is YFSETQ. The CDR3 sequence is CASSFRLASTGELFF. CDR3 nucleotide sequence: TGCGCCAGCAGCTTTAGGTTAGCGAGCACCGGGGAGCTGTTTTTT. Supplemented by reference TRBV5-1 and TRBJ2-2, the full variable domain reads KAGVTQTPRYLIKTRGQQVTLSCSPISGHRSVSWYQQTPGQGLQFLFEYFSETQRNKGNFPGRFSGRQFSNSRSEMNVSTLELGDSALYLCASSFRLASTGELFFGEGSRLTVL.

A word on this clonotype: This may be a read error: a much more frequent sequence differs by one nucleotide. V usage is TRBV7-2 and J usage is TRBJ1-5; D call uncertain. The V end was cut by 4 bases, the J end by 7 bases, with 11 bases between. The CDR3 spans 13 residues. Germline V CDR1 and CDR2: SGHTA, FQGNSA. The CDR3, as DNA: TGTGCCAGCAGCTCAAAGGAGATCCAGCCCCAGCATTTT. As protein: CASSSKEIQPQHF.

V gene TRBV18 combines with J gene TRBJ2-6, with a tentative D call TRBD1 (6 bases). The CDR3 spans 15 residues. V was clipped by 6 bases and J by 4 bases, with 13 bases between them. Germline V CDR1 and CDR2: KGHSH, LQKENI. CDR3 in amino acids: CASSYSGAGANVLTF. The CDR3 DNA reads as TGTGCCAGCTCGTACTCAGGGGCAGGGGCCAACGTCCTGACTTTC.

This clonotype was counted many times. The genes are TRBV21-1 and TRBJ2-7; the DNA was not compared with TRBD1, the D call given in the table. TRBV21-1 is a pseudogene locus. This CDR3 has 14 amino acids. In DNA, the CDR3 is TGTGCCAGCAGCGCCCGGGACAGCTCCTACGAGCAGTACTTC. It is translated as CASSARDSSYEQYF.

Notes on this clonotype: This may stem from a read error, because a much larger clone lies one nucleotide away. The chain joins TRBV5-1 to TRBJ2-5; maybe TRBD2 (6 bases). This CDR3 contains 12 residues. From germline, CDR1 is SGHRS and CDR2 YFSETQ. CDR3 loop: CDSRDSEETQYF. Here the CDR3 DNA reads TGCGACAGCAGGGACTCCGAAGAGACCCAGTACTTC. The full variable domain, completed using reference TRBV5-1 and TRBJ2-5, is KAGVTQTPRYLIKTRGQQVTLSCSPISGHRSVSWYQQTPGQGLQFLFEYFSETQRNKGNFPGRFSGRQFSNSRSEMNVSTLELGDSALYLCDSRDSEETQYFGPGTRLLVL.

This clonotype came up many times. V and J are TRBV12-3 or TRBV12-4 and TRBJ1-4; D ambiguous. The CDR3 sequence is 14 residues long. Trimming stripped 6 bases from V and 4 bases from J, with 12 bases between. In nucleotides, the CDR3 is TGTGCCAGCAGCCTAGGGAGGCGTAATGAAAAACTGTTTTTT. This translates into CASSLGRRNEKLFF.